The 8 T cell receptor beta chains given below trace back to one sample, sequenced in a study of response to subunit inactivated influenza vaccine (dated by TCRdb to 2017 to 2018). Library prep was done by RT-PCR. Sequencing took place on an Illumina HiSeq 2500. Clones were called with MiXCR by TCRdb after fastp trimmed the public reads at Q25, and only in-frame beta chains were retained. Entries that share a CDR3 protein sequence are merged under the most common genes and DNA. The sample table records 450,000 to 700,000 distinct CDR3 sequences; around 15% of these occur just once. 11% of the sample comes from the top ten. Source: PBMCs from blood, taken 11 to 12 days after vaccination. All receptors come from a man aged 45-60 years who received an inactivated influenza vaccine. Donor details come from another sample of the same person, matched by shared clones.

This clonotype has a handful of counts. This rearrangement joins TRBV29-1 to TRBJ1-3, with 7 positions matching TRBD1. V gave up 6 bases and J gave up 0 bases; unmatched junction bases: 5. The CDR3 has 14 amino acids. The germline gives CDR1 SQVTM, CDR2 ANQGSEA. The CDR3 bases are TGCAGCGTCTCAGGGGGAAGCTCTGGAAACACCATATATTTT. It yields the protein CSVSGGSSGNTIYF.

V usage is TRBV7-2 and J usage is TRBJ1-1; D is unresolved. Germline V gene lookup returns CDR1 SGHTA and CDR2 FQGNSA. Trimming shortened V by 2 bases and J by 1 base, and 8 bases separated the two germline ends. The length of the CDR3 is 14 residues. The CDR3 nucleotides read TGTGCCAGCAGCTTACTGTTCCAGAACACTGAAGCTTTCTTT. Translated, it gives CASSLLFQNTEAFF.

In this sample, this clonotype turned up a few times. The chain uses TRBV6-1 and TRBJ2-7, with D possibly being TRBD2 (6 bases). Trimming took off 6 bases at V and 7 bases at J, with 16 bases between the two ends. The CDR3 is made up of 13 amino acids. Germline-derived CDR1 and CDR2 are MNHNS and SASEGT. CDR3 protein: CASSARRGREQYF. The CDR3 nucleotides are TGTGCCAGCAGCGCGCGACGGGGGAGGGAGCAGTACTTC.

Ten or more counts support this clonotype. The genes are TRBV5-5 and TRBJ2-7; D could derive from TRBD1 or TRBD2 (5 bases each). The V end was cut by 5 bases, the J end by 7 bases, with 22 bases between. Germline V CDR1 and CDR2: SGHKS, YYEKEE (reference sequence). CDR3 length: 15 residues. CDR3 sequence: CASRLRDAVLGEQYF. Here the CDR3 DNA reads TGTGCCAGCAGACTACGGGACGCGGTTCTGGGGGAGCAGTACTTC.

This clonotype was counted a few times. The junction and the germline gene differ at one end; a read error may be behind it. CDR3 region: CAISEPGQQETQCF. The CDR3 region has the DNA TGTGCCATCAGTGAGCCTGGACAGCAAGAGACCCAGTGCTTC. The chain combines TRBV10-3 with TRBJ2-5, with D perhaps matching TRBD1 (6 bases). Germline values: CDR1 ENHRY, CDR2 SYGVKD. This CDR3 is built from 14 residues.

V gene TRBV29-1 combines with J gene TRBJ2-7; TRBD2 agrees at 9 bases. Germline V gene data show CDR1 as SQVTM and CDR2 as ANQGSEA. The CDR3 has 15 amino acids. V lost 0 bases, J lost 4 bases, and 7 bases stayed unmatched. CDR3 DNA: TGCAGCGTTGAAGACGGTGAAAGCGGGAGGTACGAGCAGTACTTC. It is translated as CSVEDGESGRYEQYF.

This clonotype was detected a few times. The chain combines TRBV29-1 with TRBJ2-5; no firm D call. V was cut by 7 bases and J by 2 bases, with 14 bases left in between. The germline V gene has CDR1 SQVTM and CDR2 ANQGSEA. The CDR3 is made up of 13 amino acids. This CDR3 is CSAEARLQETQYF. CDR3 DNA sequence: TGCAGCGCTGAGGCGCGGTTACAAGAGACCCAGTACTTC.

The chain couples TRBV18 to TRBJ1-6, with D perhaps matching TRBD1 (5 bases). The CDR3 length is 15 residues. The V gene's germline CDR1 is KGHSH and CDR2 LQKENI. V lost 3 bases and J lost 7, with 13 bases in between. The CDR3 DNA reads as TGTGCCAGCTCACCGGACGACGGGGGGAATTCACCCCTCCACTTT. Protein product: CASSPDDGGNSPLHF.